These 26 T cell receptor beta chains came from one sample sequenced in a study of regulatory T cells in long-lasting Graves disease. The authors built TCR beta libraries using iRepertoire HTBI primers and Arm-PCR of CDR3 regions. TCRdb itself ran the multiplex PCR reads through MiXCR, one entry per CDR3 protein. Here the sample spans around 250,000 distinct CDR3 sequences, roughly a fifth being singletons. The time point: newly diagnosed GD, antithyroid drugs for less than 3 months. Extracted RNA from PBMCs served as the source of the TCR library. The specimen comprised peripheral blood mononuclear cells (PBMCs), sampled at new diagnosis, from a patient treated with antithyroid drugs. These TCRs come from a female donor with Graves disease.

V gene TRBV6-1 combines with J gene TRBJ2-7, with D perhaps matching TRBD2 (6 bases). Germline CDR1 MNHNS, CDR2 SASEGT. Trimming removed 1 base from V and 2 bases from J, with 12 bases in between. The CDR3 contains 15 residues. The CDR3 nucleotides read TGTGCCAGCAGTGAAGGCGGGGCGGATCCCTACGAGCAGTACTTC. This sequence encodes CASSEGGADPYEQYF.

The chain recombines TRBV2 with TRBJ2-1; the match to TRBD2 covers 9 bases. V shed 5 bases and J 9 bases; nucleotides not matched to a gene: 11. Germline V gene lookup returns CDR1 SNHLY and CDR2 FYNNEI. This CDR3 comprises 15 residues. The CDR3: CASSSRTSAYFEQFF. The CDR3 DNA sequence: TGTGCCAGCAGTTCGCGGACTAGCGCTTACTTTGAGCAGTTCTTC.

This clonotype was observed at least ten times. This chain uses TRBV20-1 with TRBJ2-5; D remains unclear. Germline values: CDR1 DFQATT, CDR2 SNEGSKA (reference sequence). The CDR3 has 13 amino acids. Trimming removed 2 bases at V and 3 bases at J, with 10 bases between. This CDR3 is CSARRSSKETQYF. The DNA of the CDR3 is TGCAGTGCTAGAAGGTCAAGCAAAGAGACCCAGTACTTC.

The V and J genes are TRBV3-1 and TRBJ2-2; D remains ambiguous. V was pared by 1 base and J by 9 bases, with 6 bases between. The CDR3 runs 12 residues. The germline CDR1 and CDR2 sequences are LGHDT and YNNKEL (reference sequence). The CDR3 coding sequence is TGTGCCAGCAGCCAAGTGAGCTGGGAGCTGTTTTTT. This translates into CASSQVSWELFF.

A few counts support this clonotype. CDR3 nucleotide sequence: TGTGCCAGTAGTACAAGACAGGGGCATAATAGCAATCAGCCCCAGCATTTT. It codes for CASSTRQGHNSNQPQHF. V usage is TRBV19 and J usage is TRBJ1-5, with 8 bases that match TRBD1. V shed 4 bases and J 0 bases; nucleotides not matched to a gene: 8. The CDR3 contains 17 residues. Germline CDR1 and CDR2: LNHDA and SQIVND (reference sequence).

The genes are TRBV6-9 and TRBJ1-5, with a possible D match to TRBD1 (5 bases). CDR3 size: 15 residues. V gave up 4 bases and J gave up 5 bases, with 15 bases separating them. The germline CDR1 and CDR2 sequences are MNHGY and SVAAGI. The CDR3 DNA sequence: TGTGCCAGCAGTTCCCATTCCCCCAGGGATCAGCCCCAGCATTTT. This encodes CASSSHSPRDQPQHF.

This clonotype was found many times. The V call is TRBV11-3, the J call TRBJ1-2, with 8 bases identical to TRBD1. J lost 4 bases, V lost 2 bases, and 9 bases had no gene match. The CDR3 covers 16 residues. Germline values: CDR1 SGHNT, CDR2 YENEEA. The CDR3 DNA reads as TGTGCCAGCAGCTTACGCCGGACAGGGATCCTCTATGGCTACACCTTC. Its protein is CASSLRRTGILYGYTF. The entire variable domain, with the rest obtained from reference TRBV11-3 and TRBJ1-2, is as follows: EAGVVQSPRYKIIEKKQPVAFWCNPISGHNTLYWYLQNLGQGPELLIRYENEEAVDDSQLPKDRFSAERLKGVDSTLKIQPAELGDSAVYLCASSLRRTGILYGYTFGSGTRLTVV.

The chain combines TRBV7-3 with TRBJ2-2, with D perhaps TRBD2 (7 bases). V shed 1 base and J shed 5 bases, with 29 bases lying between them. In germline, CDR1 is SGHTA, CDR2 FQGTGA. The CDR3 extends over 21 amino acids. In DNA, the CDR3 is TGTGCCAGCAGCTTAAAAAGGGGGGGGGGAGGCCCGCCCCCGGGGACCGGGGAGCTGTTTTTT. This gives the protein CASSLKRGGGGPPPGTGELFF.

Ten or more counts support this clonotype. DNA for the CDR3: TGCAGTGCTAGTGAAACAGGGGTCGGGACTGAAGCTTTCTTT. It specifies CSASETGVGTEAFF. J is TRBJ1-1 and V is TRBV20-1; 7 nucleotides match TRBD1. Trimming removed 3 bases from V and 5 bases from J; junction bases left unmatched: 9. The CDR3 is made up of 14 amino acids. The germline gives CDR1 DFQATT, CDR2 SNEGSKA (reference sequence).

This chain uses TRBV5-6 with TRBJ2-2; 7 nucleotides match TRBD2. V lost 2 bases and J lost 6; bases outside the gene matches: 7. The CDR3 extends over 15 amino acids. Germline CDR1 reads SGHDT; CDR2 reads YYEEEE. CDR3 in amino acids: CASSFTGGFSGELFF. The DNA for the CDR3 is TGTGCCAGCAGCTTTACGGGGGGTTTCTCCGGGGAGCTGTTTTTT.

Written as DNA, the CDR3 is TGTGCCAGCAGCCCAGGGGGGGCTAGTCAGCCCCAGCATTTT. The encoded protein is CASSPGGASQPQHF. The chain couples TRBV3-1 to TRBJ1-5; 7 nucleotides align to TRBD1. Germline CDR1 reads LGHDT; CDR2 reads YNNKEL (reference sequence). The V gene end was trimmed by 4 bases and the J gene end by 6 bases; junction bases not matched to a gene: 6. The CDR3 loop spans 14 amino acids.

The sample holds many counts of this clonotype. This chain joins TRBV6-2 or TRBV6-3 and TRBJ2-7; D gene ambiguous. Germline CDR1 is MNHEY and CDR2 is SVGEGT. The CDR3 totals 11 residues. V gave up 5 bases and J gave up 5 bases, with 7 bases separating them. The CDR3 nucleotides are TGTGCCAGCAGTCGAGGCCACGAGCAGTACTTC. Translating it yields CASSRGHEQYF.

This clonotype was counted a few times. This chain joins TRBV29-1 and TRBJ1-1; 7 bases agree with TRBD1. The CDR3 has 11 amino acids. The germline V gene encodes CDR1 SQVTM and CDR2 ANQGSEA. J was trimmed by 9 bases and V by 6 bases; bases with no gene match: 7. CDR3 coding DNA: TGCAGCGTGGATACAGGGGATAAAGCTTTCTTT. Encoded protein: CSVDTGDKAFF. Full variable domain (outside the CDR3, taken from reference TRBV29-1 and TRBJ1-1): SAVISQKPSRDICQRGTSLTIQCQVDSQVTMMFWYRQQPGQSLTLIATANQGSEATYESGFVIDKFPISRPNLTFSTLTVSNMSPEDSSIYLCSVDTGDKAFFGQGTRLTVV.

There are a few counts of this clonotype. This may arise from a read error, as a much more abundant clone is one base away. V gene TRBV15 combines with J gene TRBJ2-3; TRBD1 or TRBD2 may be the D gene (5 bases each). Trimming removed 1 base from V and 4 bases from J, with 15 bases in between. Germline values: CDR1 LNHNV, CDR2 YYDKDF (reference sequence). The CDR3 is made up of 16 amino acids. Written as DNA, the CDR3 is TGTGCCACCAGCAGAGCCAGGGTTTATAGCGCAGATACGCAGTATTTT. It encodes CATSRARVYSADTQYF.

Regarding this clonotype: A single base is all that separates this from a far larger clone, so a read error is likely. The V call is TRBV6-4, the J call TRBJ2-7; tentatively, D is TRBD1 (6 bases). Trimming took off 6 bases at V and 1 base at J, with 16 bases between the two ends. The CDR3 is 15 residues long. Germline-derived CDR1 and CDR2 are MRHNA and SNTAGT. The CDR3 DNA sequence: TGTGCCAGCAGACAAATCCGGACAGCGTCCTACGAGCAGTACTTC. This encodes CASRQIRTASYEQYF.

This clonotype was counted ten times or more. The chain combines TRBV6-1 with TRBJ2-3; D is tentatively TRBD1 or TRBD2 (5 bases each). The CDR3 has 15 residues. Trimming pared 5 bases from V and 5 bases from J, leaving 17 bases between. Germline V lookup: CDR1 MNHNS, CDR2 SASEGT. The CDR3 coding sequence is TGTGCCAGCAGTCGACAGCGGATTCAGGGAGATACGCAGTATTTT. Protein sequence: CASSRQRIQGDTQYF.

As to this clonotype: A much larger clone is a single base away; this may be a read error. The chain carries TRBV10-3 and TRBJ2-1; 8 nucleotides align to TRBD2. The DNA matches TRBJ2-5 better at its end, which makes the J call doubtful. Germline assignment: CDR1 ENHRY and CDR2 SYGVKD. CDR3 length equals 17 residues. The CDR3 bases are TGTGCCATCAGCGTCCGGGGGAGCGGGAGTCGCCCTGAGACCCAGTACTTC. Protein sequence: CAISVRGSGSRPETQYF.

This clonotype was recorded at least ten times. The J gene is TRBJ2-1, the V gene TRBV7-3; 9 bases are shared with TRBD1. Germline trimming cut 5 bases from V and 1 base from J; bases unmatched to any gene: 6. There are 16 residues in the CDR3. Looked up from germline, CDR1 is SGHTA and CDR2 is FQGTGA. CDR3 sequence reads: CASSLTGGLSYNEQFF. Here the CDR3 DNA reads TGTGCCAGCAGCCTCACAGGGGGCCTATCCTACAATGAGCAGTTCTTC.

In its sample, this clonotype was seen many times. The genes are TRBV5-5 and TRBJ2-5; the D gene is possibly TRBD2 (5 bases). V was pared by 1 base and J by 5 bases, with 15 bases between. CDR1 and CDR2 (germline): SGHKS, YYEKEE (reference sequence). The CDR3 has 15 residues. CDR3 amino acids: CASSLLRLARETQYF. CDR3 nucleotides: TGTGCCAGCAGCTTGTTAAGGCTAGCACGGGAGACCCAGTACTTC.

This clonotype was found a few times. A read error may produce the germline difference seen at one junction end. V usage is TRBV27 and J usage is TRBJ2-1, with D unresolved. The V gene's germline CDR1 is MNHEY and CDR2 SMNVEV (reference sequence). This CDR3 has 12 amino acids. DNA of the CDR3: TGTGCCAGCAAAACCAGCGCCAATGGGCAGTTCTTC. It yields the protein CASKTSANGQFF.

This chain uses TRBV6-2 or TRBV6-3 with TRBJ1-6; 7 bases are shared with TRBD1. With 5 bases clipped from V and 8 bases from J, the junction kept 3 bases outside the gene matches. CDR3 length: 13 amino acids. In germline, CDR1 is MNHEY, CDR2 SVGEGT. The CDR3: CASSTGVYSPLHF. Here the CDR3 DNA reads TGTGCCAGCAGTACAGGGGTTTATTCACCCCTCCACTTT.

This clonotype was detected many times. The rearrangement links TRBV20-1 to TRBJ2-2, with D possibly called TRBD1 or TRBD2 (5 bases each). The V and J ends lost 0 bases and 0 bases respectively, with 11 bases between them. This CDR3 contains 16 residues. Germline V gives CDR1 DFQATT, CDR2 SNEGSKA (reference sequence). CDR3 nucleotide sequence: TGCAGTGCTAGAGATTTTCGGGGCGCGAACACCGGGGAGCTGTTTTTT. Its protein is CSARDFRGANTGELFF.

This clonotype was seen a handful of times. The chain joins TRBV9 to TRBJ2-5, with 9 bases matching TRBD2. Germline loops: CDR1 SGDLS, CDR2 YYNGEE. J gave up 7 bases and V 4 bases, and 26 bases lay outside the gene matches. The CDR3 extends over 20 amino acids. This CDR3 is CASSTGTRLAGGKLGATQYF. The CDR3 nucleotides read TGTGCCAGCAGCACCGGCACCCGACTTGCGGGGGGGAAGTTGGGGGCGACCCAGTACTTC.

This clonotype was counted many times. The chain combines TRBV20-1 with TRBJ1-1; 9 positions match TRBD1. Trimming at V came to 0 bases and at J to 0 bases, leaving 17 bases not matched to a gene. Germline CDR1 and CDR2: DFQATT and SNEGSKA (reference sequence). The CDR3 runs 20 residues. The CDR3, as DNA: TGCAGTGCTAGAGATCGAAGTGTGCGACAGGGGGTAGGGGTGAACACTGAAGCTTTCTTT. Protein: CSARDRSVRQGVGVNTEAFF.

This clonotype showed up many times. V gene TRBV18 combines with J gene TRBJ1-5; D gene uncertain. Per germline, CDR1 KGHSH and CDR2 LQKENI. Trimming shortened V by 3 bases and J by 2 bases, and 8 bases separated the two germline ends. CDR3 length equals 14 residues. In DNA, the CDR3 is TGTGCCAGCTCACCTTCGGTTGGCAATCAGCCCCAGCATTTT. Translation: CASSPSVGNQPQHF.

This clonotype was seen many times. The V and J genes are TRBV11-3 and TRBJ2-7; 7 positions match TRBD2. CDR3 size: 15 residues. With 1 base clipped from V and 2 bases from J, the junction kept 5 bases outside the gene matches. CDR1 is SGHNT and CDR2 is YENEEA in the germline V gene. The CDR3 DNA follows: TGTGCCAGCAGCTTAGCGGGAGGACCCACCTACGAGCAGTACTTC. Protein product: CASSLAGGPTYEQYF.